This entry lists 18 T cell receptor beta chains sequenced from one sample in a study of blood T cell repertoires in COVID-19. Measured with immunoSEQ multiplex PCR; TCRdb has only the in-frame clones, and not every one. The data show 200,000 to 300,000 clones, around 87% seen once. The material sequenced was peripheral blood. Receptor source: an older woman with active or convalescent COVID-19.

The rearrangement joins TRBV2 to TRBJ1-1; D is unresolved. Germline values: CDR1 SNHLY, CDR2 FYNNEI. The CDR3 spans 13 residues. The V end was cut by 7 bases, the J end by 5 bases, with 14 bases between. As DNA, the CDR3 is TGTGCCAGCACTGCGGGGATGAGGACTGAAGCTTTCTTT. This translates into CASTAGMRTEAFF.

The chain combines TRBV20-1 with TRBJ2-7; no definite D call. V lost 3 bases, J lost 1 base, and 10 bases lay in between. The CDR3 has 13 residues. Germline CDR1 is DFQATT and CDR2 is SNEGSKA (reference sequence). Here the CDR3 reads CSASHGSSYEQYF. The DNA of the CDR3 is TGCAGTGCTAGTCACGGGTCTTCCTACGAGCAGTACTTC.

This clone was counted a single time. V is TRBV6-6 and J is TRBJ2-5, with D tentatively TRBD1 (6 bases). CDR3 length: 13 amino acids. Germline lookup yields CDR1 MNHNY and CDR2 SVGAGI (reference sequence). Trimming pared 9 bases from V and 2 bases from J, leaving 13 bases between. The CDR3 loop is CASFHREQETQYF. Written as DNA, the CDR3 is TGTGCCAGTTTTCACAGGGAACAAGAGACCCAGTACTTC.

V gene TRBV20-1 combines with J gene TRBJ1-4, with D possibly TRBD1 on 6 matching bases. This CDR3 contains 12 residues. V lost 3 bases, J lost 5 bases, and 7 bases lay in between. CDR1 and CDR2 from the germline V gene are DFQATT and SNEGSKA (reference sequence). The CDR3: CSASQGNEKLFF. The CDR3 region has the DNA TGCAGTGCTAGTCAGGGGAATGAAAAACTGTTTTTT.

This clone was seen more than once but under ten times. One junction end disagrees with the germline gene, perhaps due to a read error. The CDR3 DNA reads TGCGCCAGCAGCCAAGTTCCTCACTCTGCAGATGTGAAACAGATCCTCTTC. This translates into CASSQVPHSADVKQILF. The chain employs TRBV4-1 and TRBJ2-7; the D is unclear. The germline gives CDR1 MGHRA, CDR2 YSYEKL. The CDR3 length is 17 residues.

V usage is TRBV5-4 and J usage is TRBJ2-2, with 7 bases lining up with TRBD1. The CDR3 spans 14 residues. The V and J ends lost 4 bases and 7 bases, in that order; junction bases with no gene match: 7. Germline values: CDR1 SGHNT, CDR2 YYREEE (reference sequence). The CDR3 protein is CASSVRDRRGELFF. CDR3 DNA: TGTGCCAGCAGCGTTCGGGACAGACGCGGGGAGCTGTTTTTT.

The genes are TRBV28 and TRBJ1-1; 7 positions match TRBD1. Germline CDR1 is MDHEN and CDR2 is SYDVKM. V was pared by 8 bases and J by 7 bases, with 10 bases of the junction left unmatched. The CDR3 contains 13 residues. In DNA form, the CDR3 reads TGTGCCAGCGGCCGACAGGGACCGCATGAAGCTTTCTTT. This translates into CASGRQGPHEAFF.

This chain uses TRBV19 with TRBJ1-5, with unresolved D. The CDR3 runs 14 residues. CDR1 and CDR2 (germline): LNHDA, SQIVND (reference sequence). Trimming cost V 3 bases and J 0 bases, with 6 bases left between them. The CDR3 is CASSIYGSNQPQHF. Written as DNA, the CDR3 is TGTGCCAGTAGTATCTATGGTAGCAATCAGCCCCAGCATTTT.

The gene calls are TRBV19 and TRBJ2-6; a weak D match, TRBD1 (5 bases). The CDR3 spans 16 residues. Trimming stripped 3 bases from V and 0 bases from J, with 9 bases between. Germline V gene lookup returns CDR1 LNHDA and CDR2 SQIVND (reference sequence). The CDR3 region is CASSMPGFSGANVLTF. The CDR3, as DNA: TGTGCCAGTAGTATGCCAGGGTTCTCTGGGGCCAACGTCCTGACTTTC.

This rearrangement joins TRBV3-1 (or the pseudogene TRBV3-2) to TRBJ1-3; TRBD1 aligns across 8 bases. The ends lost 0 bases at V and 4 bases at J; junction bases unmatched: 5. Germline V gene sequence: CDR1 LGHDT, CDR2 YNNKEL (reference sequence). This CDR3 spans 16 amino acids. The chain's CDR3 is CASSQDRTGTGNTIYF. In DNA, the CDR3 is TGTGCCAGCAGCCAAGATAGGACAGGGACAGGAAACACCATATATTTT.

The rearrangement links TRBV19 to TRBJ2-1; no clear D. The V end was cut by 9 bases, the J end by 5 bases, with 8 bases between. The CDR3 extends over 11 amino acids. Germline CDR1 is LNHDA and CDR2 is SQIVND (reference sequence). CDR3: CASSYDNEQFF. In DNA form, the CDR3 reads TGTGCCAGCTCCTATGACAATGAGCAGTTCTTC.

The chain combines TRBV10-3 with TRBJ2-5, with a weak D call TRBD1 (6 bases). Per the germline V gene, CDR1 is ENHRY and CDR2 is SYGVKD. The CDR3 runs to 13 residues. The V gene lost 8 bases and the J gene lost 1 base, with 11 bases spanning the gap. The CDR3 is CAIRGHSQETQYF. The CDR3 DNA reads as TGTGCCATCCGGGGACACAGCCAAGAGACCCAGTACTTC.

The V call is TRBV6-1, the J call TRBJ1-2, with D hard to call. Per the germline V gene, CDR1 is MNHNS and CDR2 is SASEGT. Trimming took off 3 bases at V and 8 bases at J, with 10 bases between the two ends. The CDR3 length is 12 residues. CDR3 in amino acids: CASSDQDGGYTF. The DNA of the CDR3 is TGTGCCAGCAGTGATCAGGATGGGGGCTACACCTTC.

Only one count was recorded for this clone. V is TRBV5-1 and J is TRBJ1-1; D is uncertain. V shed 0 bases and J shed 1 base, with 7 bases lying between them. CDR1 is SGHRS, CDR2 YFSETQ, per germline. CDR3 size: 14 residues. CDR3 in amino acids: CASSLARQNTEAFF. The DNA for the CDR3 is TGCGCCAGCAGCTTGGCCAGGCAGAACACTGAAGCTTTCTTT. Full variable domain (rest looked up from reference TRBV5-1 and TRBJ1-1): KAGVTQTPRYLIKTRGQQVTLSCSPISGHRSVSWYQQTPGQGLQFLFEYFSETQRNKGNFPGRFSGRQFSNSRSEMNVSTLELGDSALYLCASSLARQNTEAFFGQGTRLTVV.

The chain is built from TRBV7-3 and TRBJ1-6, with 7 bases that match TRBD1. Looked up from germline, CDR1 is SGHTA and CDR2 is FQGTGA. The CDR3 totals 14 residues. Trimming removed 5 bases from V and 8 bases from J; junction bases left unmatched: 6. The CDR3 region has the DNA TGTGCCAGCAGCCTGGGACAGATTGATTCACCCCTCCACTTT. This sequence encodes CASSLGQIDSPLHF.

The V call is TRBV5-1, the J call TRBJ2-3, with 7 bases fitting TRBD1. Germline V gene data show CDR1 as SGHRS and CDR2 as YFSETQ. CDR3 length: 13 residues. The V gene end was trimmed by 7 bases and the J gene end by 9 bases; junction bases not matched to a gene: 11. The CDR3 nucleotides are TGCGCCAGCGAGGGGGCCATACCCGGGACGCAGTATTTT. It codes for CASEGAIPGTQYF.

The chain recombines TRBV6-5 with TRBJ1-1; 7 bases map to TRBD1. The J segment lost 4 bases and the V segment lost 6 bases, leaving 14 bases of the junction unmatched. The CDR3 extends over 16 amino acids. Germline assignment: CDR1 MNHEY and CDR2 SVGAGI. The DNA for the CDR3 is TGTGCCAGCAGGTACAGGGGCTTCCCGGCGAGCACTGAAGCTTTCTTT. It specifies CASRYRGFPASTEAFF.

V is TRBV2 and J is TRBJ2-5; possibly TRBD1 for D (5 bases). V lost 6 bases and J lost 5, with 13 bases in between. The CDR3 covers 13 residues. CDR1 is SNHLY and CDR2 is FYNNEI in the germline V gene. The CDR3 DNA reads TGTGCCAGCAGAGACGACAGCGTCGAGACCCAGTACTTC. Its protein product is CASRDDSVETQYF.